The entry below gives a single T cell receptor beta chain sequence along with its context. Its specificity is unknown. The repertoire was sequenced with immunoSEQ multiplex PCR; TCRdb's copy has only in-frame clones and lacks some. The sample consists of 90,000 to 130,000 clones, 85% to 95% of them appearing once. Looked up from germline, CDR1 is SGHVS and CDR2 is FNYEAQ. The CDR3 covers 14 residues. Trimming stripped 3 bases from V and 6 bases from J, with 15 bases between. The source of the sample is a study of graft-versus-host responses after intestinal transplantation. Across the whole study: Isolated intestinal, liver-intestinal, or multivisceral transplants had been given to the recipients. Recipients across the board were started on anti-thymocyte globulin induction, then kept on tacrolimus and steroids for about 3 years.

This TCR was recovered from a human donor who was the organ donor for an intestinal transplant. The starting material was unstimulated CD8+ T cells sorted from spleen or lymph node cells, obtained before transplant. The genes are TRBV7-6 and TRBJ2-7; the D gene could be TRBD1 or TRBD2 (6 bases each). CDR3 sequence (DNA): TGTGCCAGCAGCTTGGGGGGCGAGCGATTCGAGCAGTACTTC. Protein product: CASSLGGERFEQYF.